This TCR beta chain stems from a study of blood T cell repertoires in COVID-19 (dated by TCRdb to between 2020 and 2021). For context, the study as a whole: Samples covering the acute and convalescent phases of COVID-19 were provided by collaborators in the United States, Italy and Spain. The material from the prospective study consisted of cDNA or gDNA derived from T cells, B-cell-depleted T cells, or PBMCs. Deeply sampled blood TCRbeta repertoires from subjects exposed to, actively infected with, or recovered from COVID-19 were included in the dataset. The repertoires were released in a freely available public database meant as a resource for research on the immune response to SARS-CoV-2. Samples were obtained from the ongoing ImmuneRACE study (first 160 participants) and from 1,254 subjects provided by 6 global collaborators. Nearly every sample came with metadata listing a de-identified subject ID, COVID-19 status, age in years and sex. Where available, HLA class I and class II types were obtained from metadata supplied by the sample provider rather than from assay-based typing. On the study overall, not on this receptor specifically: The amount of clinical and demographic metadata varied by source and participant and was provided uncurated.

The V end loses 5 bases and the J end loses 0 bases, and a stretch of 10 bases separates them. The CDR3 runs 14 amino acids, cysteine and phenylalanine included. The read is trimmed to its CDR3 DNA, 42 bases read in frame from base 1. CDR1 and CDR2 are drawn from the germline V gene: MNHEY, SVGAGI. With respect to this clone: The target of this receptor is not known. Base qualities are not provided; no much larger clone lies one nucleotide away. The identical CDR3 is also encoded by other nucleotide sequences in the sample.

A second Seattle source provided samples from volunteer blood donors who had recovered from COVID-19. The collaborating institutions used their own protocols to collect whole blood in K2EDTA tubes. Collaborator samples were shipped for TCRbeta analysis as frozen whole blood, isolated PBMCs, or DNA extracted from either sample type. The immunoSEQ Assay, a bias-controlled multiplex PCR, was used to amplify TCRbeta CDR3 regions from genomic DNA. Under the source paper's analysis protocol: The number of nucleated cells in each sample was estimated from the amplification of reference gene primers within the assay. To quantify the absolute abundance of each unique TCRbeta CDR3 rearrangement, sequence reads were collapsed and filtered. For each sample, productive Simpson clonality was calculated as the square root of Simpson's diversity index across productive rearrangements. In its TCRdb copy, this immuneACCESS table keeps in-frame sequences only and misses some clones. Where compared with another copy, unresolved V genes explain less than half of these, and the others have no known cause. V and J calls and clone size are copied from that table; D and trimming were computed from the DNA. This sample holds about 300,000 clones; 70% to 90% were observed only once. The ten largest clonotypes hold approximately 7.2% of the sample.

The chain uses TRBV6-5 and TRBJ1-1; perhaps TRBD1 is the D gene, with 6 bases matching. Sequencing input: peripheral blood. This sequence originates from a woman aged 30 to 39 who had recovered from COVID-19. The DNA is TGTGCCAGCAGTCTTGGACAGTTGAACACTGAAGCTTTCTTT. The encoded protein is CASSLGQLNTEAFF.